This TCR beta chain derives from a study of blood T cell repertoires in COVID-19. About the study: The samples span acute and convalescent COVID-19 from the United States, Italy and Spain. PBMCs, B-cell-depleted T cells, or T cells provided the cDNA or gDNA that made up the material.

Trimming stripped 7 bases from V and 7 bases from J, with 13 bases between. Germline values: CDR1 LNHDA, CDR2 SQIVND (reference sequence). The length of the CDR3 is 13 residues. TCRdb keeps only in-frame clones here, not all; method: immunoSEQ multiplex PCR. The sample carries about 250,000 clones, 80% to 90% recorded once. The chain couples TRBV19 to TRBJ1-4; D gene ambiguous. Sample: peripheral blood. This TCR was recovered from a man older than 75 with acute or convalescent COVID-19. CDR3 sequence reads: CASKREGVEKLFF. CDR3 nucleotides: TGTGCCAGTAAGAGGGAAGGCGTTGAAAAACTGTTTTTT.